The T cell receptor beta chain described here comes from a study of T cell responses to AZD1222 COVID-19 vaccine. Overall study findings and caveats: Baseline testing showed seropositivity in only six AZD1222 recipients. Spike-specific TCR repertoires showed rising breadth and depth after two AZD1222 doses. Most donors were white British and more were female, and clonal diversity was possibly underestimated.

As to this clone: Its target is unknown.

The table came from immunoSEQ multiplex PCR; TCRdb's copy has only in-frame clones and leaves some out. The data show about 150,000 clones, about 91% seen once. The germline gives CDR1 SNHLY, CDR2 FYNNEI. J was trimmed by 7 bases and V by 7 bases; bases with no gene match: 8. CDR3 length equals 13 residues. This TCR was recovered from an adult in good health. The gene calls are TRBV2 and TRBJ1-1; the match to TRBD1 covers 8 bases. The sample was peripheral blood, taken on day 0 of MenACWY control vaccination. Here the CDR3 DNA reads TGTGCCAGCACCGGACAGGGCTCGAGTGAAGCTTTCTTT. The encoded protein is CASTGQGSSEAFF.